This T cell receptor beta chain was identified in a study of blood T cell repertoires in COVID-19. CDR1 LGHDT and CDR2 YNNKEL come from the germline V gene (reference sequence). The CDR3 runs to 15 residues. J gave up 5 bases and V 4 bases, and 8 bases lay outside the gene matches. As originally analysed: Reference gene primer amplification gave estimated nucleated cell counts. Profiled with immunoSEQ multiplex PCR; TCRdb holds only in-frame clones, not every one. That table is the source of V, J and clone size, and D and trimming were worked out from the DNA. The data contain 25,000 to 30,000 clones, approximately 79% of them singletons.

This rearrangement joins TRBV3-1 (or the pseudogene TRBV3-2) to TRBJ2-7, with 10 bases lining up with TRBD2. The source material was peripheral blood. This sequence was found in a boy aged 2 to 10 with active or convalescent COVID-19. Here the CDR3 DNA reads TGTGCCAGCAGCCCCCAAGCGGGAGGGGGTCACGAGCAGTACTTC. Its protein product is CASSPQAGGGHEQYF.